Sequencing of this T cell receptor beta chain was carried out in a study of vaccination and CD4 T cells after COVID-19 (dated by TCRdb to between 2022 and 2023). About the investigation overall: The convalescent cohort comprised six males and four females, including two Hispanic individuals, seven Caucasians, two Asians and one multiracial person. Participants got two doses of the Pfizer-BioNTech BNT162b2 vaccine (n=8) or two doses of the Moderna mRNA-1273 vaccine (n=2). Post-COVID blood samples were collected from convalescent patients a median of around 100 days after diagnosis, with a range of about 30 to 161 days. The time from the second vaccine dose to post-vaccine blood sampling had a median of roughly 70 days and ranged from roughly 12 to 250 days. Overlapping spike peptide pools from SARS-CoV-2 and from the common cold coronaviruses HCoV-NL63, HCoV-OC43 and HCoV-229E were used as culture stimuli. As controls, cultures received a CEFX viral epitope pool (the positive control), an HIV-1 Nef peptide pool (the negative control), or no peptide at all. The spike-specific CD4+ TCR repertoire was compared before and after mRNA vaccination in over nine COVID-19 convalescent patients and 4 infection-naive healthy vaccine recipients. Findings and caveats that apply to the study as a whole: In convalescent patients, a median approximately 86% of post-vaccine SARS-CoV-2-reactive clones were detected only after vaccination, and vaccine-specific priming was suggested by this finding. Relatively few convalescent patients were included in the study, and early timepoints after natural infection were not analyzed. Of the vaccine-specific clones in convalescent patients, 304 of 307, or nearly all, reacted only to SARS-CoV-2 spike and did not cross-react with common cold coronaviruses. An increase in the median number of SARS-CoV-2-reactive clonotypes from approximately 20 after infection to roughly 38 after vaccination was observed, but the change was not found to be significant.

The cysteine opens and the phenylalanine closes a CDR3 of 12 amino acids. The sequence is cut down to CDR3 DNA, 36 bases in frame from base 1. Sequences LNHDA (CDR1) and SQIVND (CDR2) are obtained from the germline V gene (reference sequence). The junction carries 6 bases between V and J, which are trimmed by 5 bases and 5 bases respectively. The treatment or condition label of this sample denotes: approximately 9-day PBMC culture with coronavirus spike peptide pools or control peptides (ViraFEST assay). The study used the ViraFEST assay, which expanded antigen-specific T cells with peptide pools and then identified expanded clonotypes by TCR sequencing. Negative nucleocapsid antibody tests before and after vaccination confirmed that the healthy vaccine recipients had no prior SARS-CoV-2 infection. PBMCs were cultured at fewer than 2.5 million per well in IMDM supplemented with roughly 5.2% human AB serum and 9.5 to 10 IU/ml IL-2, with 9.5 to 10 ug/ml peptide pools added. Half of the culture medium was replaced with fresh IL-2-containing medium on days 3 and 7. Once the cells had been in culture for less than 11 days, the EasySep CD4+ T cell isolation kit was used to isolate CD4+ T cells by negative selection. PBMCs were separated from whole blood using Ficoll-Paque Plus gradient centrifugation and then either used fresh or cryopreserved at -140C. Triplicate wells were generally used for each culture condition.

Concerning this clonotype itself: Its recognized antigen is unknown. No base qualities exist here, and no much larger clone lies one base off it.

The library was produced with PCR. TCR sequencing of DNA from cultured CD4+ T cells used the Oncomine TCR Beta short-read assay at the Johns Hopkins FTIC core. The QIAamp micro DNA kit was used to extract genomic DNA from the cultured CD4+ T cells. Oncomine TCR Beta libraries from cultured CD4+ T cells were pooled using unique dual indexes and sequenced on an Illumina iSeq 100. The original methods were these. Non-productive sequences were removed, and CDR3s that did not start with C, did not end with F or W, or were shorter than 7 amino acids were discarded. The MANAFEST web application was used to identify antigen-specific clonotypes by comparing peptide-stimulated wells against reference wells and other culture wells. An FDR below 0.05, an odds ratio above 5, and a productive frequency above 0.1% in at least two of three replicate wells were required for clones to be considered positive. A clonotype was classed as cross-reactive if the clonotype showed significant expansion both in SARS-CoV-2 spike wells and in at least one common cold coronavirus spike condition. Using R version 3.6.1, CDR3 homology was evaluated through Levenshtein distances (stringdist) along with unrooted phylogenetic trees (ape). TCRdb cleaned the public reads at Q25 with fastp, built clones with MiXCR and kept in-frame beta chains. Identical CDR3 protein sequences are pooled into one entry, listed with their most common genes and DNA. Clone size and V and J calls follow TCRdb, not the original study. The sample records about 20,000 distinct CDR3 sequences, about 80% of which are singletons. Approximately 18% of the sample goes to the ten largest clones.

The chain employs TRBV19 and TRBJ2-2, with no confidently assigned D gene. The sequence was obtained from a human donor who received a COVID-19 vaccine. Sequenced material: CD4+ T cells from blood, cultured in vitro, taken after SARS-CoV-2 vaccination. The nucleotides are TGTGCCAGTAGTCGCAAGACCGGGGAGCTGTTTTTT. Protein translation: CASSRKTGELFF.